Each of the 9 T cell receptor beta chains below was sequenced from the same sample in a study of blood T cell repertoires in COVID-19. Generated by immunoSEQ multiplex PCR, the TCRdb table keeps only in-frame clones and is missing some. The table lists approximately 160,000 clones, roughly 90% of them singletons. The material sequenced was peripheral blood. All receptors derive from a man aged 45 to 65 with acute or convalescent COVID-19.

The chain carries TRBV28 and TRBJ2-1; a weak D match, TRBD1 (5 bases). The V end lost 2 bases, the J end lost 1 base, and 12 bases lay between the germline ends. The germline V gene has CDR1 MDHEN and CDR2 SYDVKM. The length of the CDR3 is 16 residues. The CDR3 DNA reads as TGTGCCAGCAGTTTAGCTAGGGGATCTTCCTACAATGAGCAGTTCTTC. This sequence encodes CASSLARGSSYNEQFF.

The chain has TRBV6-2 or TRBV6-3 and TRBJ2-3; TRBD2 might be the D (5 bases). CDR3 length: 15 residues. V was shortened by 2 bases and J by 1 base, with 10 bases between the two germline ends. Germline CDR1 and CDR2: MNHEY and SVGEGT. CDR3 DNA sequence: TGTGCCAGCAGTTACGATGACTACCGCACAGATACGCAGTATTTT. Translation gives CASSYDDYRTDTQYF.

The DNA of the CDR3 is TGTGCCAGCAGTTTAGTGGGCAACTATGGCTACACCTTC. This codes for CASSLVGNYGYTF. The chain links TRBV28 to TRBJ1-2; no firm D call. V was pared by 2 bases and J by 2 bases, with 6 bases between. The CDR3 contains 13 residues. Germline-derived CDR1 and CDR2 are MDHEN and SYDVKM.

The chain has TRBV2 and TRBJ1-1; 7 bases fit TRBD1. Germline CDR1 reads SNHLY; CDR2 reads FYNNEI. Trimming removed 6 bases from V and 5 bases from J; junction bases left unmatched: 9. This CDR3 comprises 14 residues. This chain's CDR3 is CASSDKGAGTEAFF. Written as DNA, the CDR3 is TGTGCCAGCAGCGATAAGGGGGCTGGGACTGAAGCTTTCTTT.

V is TRBV11-2 and J is TRBJ2-2, with 7 bases identical to TRBD2. The J segment lost 2 bases and the V segment lost 6 bases, leaving 12 bases of the junction unmatched. CDR1 is SGHAT, CDR2 FQNNGV, per germline. The CDR3 loop spans 17 amino acids. CDR3 residues: CASSWGGGYRNTGELFF. CDR3 in DNA: TGTGCCAGCAGTTGGGGGGGAGGCTATAGAAACACCGGGGAGCTGTTTTTT.

This sequence joins TRBV5-1 and TRBJ2-3, with 7 bases that match TRBD2. The CDR3 consists of 17 residues. The germline CDR1 and CDR2 sequences are SGHRS and YFSETQ. V dropped 4 bases and J dropped 0; count of bases not matched to a gene: 11. The CDR3 DNA reads TGCGCCAGCAGCCCCCCAGGGCTAGCGGTTAGCACAGATACGCAGTATTTT. Translating it yields CASSPPGLAVSTDTQYF.

This clone was seen only once. The V gene is TRBV11-2, the J gene TRBJ2-5, with 8 bases matching TRBD2. The CDR3 consists of 16 residues. The germline CDR1 and CDR2 sequences are SGHAT and FQNNGV. The J segment lost 4 bases and the V segment lost 5 bases, leaving 12 bases of the junction unmatched. CDR3 DNA sequence: TGTGCCAGCAGCCGCGCAAGCGGGAGTTACAGAGAGACCCAGTACTTC. This encodes CASSRASGSYRETQYF.

This clone was seen once. The chain is built from TRBV6-1 and TRBJ2-7; D is ambiguous. Germline CDR1 is MNHNS and CDR2 is SASEGT. This CDR3 is built from 11 residues. The ends were cut back, 3 bases at V and 4 bases at J, with 4 bases in the middle. The CDR3 region is CASSDLYEQYV. In DNA form, the CDR3 reads TGTGCCAGCAGTGACCTATACGAGCAGTACGTC.

The chain has TRBV5-1 and TRBJ2-3; 14 nucleotides match TRBD2. The CDR3 spans 23 residues. After removal of 3 bases from V and 0 bases from J, the junction contained 21 bases not matched to a gene. Germline V gene lookup returns CDR1 SGHRS and CDR2 YFSETQ. CDR3 sequence reads: CASSSTGQTGTSGRPRSTDTQYF. DNA of the CDR3: TGCGCCAGCAGCTCTACCGGGCAGACTGGGACTAGCGGGAGACCCCGGAGCACAGATACGCAGTATTTT.